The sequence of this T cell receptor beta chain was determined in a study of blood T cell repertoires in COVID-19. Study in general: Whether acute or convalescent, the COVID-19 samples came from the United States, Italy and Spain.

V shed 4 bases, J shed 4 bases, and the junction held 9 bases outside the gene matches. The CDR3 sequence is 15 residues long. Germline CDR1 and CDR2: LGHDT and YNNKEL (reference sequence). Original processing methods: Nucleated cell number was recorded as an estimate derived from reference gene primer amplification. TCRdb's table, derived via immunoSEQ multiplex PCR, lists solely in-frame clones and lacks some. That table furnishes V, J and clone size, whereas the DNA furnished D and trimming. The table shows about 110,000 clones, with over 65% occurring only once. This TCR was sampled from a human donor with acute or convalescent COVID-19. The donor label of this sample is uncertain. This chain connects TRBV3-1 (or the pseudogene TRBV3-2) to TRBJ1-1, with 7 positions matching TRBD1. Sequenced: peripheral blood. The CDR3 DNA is TGTGCCAGCAGCCTCCGAGGGGGCCAAGGCACTGAAGCTTTCTTT. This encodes CASSLRGGQGTEAFF.